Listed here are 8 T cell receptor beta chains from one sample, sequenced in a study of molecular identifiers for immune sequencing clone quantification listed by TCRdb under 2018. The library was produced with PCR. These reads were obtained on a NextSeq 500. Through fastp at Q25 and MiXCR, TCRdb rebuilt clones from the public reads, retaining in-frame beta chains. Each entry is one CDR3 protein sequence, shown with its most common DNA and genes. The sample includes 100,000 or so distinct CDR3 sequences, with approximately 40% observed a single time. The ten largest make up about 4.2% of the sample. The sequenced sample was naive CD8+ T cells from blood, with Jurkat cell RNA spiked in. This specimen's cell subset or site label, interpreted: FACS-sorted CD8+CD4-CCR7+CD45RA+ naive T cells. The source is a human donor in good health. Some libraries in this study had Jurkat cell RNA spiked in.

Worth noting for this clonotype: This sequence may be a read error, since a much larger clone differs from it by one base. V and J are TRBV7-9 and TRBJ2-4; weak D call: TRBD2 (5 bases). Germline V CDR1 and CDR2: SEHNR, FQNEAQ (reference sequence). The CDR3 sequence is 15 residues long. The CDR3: CASSLGGLAKNTQYF. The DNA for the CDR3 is TGTGCCAGCAGCTTAGGAGGGCTAGCCAAAAACACTCAGTACTTC. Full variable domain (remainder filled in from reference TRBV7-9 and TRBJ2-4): DTGVSQNPRHKITKRGQNVTFRCDPISEHNRLYWYRQTLGQGPEFLTYFQNEAQLEKSRLLSDRFSAERPKGSFSTLEIQRTEQGDSAMYLCASSLGGLAKNTQYFGAGTRLSVL.

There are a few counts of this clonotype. CDR3 sequence: CASSLRGRGRTEAFF. The CDR3 nucleotides read TGTGCCAGCAGCTTAAGAGGCAGGGGGCGAACTGAAGCTTTCTTT. The rearrangement links TRBV7-9 to TRBJ1-1; 8 bases line up with TRBD1. V lost 2 bases to trimming and J lost 5 bases; unmatched junction nucleotides: 7. This CDR3 region has 15 residues. CDR1 is SEHNR and CDR2 is FQNEAQ in the germline V gene (reference sequence).

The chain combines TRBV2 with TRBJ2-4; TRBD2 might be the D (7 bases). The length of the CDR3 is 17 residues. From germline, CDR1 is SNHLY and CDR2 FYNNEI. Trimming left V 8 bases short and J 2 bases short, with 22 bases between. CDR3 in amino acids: CASEGGGASLPKNIQYF. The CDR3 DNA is TGTGCCAGCGAAGGTGGGGGGGCCTCTCTACCCAAAAACATTCAGTACTTC.

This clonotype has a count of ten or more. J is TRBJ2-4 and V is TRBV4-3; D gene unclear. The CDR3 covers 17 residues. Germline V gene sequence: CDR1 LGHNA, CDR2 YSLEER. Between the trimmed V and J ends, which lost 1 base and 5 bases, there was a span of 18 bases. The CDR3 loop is CASSQVDGSLNQNIQYF. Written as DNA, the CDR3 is TGCGCCAGCAGCCAAGTTGATGGCAGCTTAAACCAAAACATTCAGTACTTC.

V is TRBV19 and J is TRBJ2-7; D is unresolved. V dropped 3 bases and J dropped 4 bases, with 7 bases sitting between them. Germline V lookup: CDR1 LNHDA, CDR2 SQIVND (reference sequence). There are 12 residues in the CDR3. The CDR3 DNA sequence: TGTGCCAGTAGTATGGTCGGGTACGAGCAGTACTTC. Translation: CASSMVGYEQYF.

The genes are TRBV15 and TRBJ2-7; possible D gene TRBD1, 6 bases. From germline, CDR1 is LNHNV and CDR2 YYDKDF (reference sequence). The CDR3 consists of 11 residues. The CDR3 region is CAIGQYYEQYF. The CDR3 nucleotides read TGTGCGATAGGACAGTACTACGAGCAGTACTTC. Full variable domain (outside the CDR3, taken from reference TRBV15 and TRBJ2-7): DAMVIQNPRYQVTQFGKPVTLSCSQTLNHNVMYWYQQKSSQAPKLLFHYYDKDFNNEADTPDNFQSRRPNTSFCFLDIRSPGLGDTAMYLCAIGQYYEQYFGPGTRLTVT.

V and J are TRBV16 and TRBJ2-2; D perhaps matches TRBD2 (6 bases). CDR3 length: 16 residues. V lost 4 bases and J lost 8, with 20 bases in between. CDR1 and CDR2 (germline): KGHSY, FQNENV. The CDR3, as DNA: TGTGCCAGCAGCCGCGCTTCGCTTGGGACTTTTGGGGAGCTGTTTTTT. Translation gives CASSRASLGTFGELFF. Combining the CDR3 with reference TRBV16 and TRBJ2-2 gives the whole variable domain GEEVAQTPKHLVRGEGQKAKLYCAPIKGHSYVFWYQQVLKNEFKFLISFQNENVFDETGMPKERFSAKCLPNSPCSLEIQATKLEDSAVYFCASSRASLGTFGELFFGEGSRLTVL.

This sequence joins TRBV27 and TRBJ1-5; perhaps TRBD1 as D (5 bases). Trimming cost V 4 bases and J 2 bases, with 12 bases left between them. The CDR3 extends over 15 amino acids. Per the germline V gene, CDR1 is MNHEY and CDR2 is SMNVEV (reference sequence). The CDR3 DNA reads TGTGCCAGCAGTTCGTTTGCCAGGGGCAATCAGCCCCAGCATTTT. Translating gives CASSSFARGNQPQHF.